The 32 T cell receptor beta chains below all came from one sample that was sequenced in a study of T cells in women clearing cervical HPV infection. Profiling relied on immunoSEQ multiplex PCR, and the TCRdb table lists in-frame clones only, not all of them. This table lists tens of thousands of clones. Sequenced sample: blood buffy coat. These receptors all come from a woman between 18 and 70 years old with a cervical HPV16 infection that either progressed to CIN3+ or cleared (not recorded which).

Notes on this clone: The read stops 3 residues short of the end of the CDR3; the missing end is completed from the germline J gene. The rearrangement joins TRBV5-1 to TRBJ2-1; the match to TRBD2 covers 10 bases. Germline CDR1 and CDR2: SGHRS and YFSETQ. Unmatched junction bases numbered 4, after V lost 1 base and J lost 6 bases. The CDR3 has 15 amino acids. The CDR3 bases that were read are TGCGCCAGCAGCTTGATGGCTAGCGGGAGCAATGAG. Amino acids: CASSLMASGSNE. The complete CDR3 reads CASSLMASGSNEQFF. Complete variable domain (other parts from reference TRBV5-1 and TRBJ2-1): KAGVTQTPRYLIKTRGQQVTLSCSPISGHRSVSWYQQTPGQGLQFLFEYFSETQRNKGNFPGRFSGRQFSNSRSEMNVSTLELGDSALYLCASSLMASGSNEQFFGPGTRLTVL.

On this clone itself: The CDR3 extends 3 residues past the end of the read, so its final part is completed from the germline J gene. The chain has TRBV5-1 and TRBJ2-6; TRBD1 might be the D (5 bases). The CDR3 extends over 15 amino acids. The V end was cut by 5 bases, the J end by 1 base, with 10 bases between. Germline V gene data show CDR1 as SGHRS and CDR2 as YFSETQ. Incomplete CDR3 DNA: TGCGCCAGCAGACAGGCTAGTTCTGGGGCCAACGTC. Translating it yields CASRQASSGANV. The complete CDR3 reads CASRQASSGANVLTF.

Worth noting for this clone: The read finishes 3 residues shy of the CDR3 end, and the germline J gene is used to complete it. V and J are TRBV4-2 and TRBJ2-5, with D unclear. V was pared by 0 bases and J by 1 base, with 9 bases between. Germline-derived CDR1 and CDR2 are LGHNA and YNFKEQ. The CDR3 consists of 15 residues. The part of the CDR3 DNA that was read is TGTGCCAGCAGCCAAGAATTCGCTAGCCAAGAGACC. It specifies CASSQEFASQET. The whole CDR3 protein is CASSQEFASQETQYF.

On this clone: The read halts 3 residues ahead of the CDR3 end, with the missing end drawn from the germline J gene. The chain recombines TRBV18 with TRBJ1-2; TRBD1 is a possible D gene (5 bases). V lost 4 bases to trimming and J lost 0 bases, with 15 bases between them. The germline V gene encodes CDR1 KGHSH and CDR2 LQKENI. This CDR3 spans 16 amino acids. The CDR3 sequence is CASSRLTDSPNYGYTF. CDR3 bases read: TGTGCCAGCTCACGTCTGACAGATAGTCCTAACTATGGC.

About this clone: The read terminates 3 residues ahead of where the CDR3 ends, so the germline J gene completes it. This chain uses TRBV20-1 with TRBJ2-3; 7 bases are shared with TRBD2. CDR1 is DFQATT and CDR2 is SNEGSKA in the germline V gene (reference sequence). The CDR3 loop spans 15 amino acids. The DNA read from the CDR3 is TGCAGTGCTAGAGATTGGGGGGACCGGGGGGAGACG. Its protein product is CSARDWGDRGET. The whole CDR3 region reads CSARDWGDRGETQYF.

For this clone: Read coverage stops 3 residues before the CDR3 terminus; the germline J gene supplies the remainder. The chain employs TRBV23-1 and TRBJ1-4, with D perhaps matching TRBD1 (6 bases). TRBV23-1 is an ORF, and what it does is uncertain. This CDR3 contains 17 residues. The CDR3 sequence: CASSQPEGVSGANVLFF. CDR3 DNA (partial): TGCGCCAGCAGTCAACCGGAGGGGGTTTCTGGGGCCAACGTA.

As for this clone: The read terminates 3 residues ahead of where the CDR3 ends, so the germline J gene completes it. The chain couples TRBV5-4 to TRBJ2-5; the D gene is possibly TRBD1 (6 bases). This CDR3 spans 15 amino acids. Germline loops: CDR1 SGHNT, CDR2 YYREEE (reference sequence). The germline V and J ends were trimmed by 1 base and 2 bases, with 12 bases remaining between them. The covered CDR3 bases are TGTGCCAGCAGCTTGAGAGCACAGGGTCAAGAGACC. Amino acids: CASSLRAQGQET. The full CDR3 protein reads CASSLRAQGQETQYF.

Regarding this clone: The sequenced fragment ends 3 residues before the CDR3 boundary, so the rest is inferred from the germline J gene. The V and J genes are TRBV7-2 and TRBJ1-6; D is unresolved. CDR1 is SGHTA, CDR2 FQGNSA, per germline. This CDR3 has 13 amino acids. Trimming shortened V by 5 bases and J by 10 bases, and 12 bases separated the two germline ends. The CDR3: CASSEGERSPLHF. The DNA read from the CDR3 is TGTGCCAGCAGCGAGGGCGAAAGATCACCC.

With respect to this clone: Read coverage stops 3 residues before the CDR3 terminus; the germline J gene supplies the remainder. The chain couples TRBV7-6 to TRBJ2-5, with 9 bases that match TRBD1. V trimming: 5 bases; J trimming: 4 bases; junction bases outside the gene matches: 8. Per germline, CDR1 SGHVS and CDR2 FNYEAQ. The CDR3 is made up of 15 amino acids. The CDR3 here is CASSRPGTGLETQYF. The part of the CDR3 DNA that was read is TGTGCCAGCAGCCGCCCCGGGACAGGGCTAGAGACC.

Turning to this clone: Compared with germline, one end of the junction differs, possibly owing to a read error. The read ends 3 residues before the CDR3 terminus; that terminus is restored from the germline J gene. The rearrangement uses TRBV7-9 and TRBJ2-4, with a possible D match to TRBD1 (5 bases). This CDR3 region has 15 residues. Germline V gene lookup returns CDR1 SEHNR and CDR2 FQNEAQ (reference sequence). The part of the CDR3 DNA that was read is TGTGCCAGTAGCTTAGCAAGGGGATCTGAGTATGGT. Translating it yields CASSLARGSEYG. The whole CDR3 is CASSLARGSEYGQYF.

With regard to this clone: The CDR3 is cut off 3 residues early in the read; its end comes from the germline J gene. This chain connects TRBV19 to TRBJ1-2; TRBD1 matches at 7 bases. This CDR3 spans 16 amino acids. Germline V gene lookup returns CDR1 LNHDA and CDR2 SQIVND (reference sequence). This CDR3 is CASRTTGVPSYNDYTF. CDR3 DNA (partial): TGTGCCAGTAGGACTACAGGGGTCCCCTCCTACAATGAC.

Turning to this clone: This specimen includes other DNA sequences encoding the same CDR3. CDR3 sequence: CASSIGQGWSPLFF. Partial CDR3 DNA: TGTGCCAGTAGTATTGGACAGGGGTGGTCACCG. This chain links TRBV19 with TRBJ2-2; 9 bases agree with TRBD1. The read falls 3 residues short of the CDR3 end, and the missing part is taken from the germline J gene. Germline V gene sequence: CDR1 LNHDA, CDR2 SQIVND (reference sequence). CDR3 length: 14 residues.

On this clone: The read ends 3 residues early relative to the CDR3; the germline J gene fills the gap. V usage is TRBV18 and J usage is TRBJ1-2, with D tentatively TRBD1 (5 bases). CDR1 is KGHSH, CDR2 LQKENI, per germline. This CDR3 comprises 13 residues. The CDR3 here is CASSLAGEDDYTF. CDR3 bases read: TGTGCCAGCTCACTAGCGGGGGAAGACGAC.

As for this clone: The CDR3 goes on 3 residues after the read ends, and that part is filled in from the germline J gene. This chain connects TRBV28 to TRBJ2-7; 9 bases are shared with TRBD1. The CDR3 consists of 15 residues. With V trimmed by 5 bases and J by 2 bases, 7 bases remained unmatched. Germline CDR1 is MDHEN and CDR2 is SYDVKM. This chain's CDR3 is CASSVVTGGPYEQYF. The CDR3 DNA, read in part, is TGTGCCAGCAGTGTTGTGACAGGGGGTCCCTACGAG.

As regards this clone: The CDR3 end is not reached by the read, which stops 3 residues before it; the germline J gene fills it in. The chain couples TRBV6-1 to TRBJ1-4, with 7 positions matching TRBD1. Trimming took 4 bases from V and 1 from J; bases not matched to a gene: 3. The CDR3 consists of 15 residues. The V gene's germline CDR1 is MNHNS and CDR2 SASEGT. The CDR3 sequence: CASSVRQGTNEKLFF. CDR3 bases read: TGTGCCAGCAGTGTAAGACAGGGAACTAATGAAAAA.

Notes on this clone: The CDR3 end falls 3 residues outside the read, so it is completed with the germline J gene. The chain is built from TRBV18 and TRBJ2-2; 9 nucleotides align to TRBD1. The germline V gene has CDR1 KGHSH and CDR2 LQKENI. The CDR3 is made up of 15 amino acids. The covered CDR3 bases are TGTGCCAGCTCGCAGAACAGGGGGCTTGGTGAAAAG. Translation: CASSQNRGLGEK. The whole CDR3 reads CASSQNRGLGEKLFF.

CDR3 sequence: CASSNRQGVDNEQFF. The CDR3 bases that were read are TGCGCCAGCAGCAACCGACAGGGGGTCGACAATGAG. The rearrangement joins TRBV5-1 to TRBJ2-1; 9 nucleotides line up with TRBD1. The CDR3 goes on 3 residues after the read ends, and that part is filled in from the germline J gene. The CDR3 has 15 amino acids. Germline V gene lookup returns CDR1 SGHRS and CDR2 YFSETQ. V gave up 4 bases and J gave up 5 bases; unmatched junction bases: 7.

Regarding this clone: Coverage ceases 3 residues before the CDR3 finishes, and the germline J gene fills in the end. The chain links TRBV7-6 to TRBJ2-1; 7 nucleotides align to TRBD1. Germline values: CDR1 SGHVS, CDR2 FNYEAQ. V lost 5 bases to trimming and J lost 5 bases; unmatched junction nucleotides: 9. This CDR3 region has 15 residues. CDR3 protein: CASSRRQGVNNEQFF. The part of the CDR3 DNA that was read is TGTGCCAGCAGCCGAAGACAGGGAGTTAACAATGAG.

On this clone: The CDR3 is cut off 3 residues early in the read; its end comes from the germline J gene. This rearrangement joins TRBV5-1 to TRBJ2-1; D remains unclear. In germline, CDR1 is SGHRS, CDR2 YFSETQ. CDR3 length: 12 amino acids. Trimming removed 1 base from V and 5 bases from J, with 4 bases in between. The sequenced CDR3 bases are TGCGCCAGCAGCTTGACAAACAATGAG. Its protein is CASSLTNNE. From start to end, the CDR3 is CASSLTNNEQFF.

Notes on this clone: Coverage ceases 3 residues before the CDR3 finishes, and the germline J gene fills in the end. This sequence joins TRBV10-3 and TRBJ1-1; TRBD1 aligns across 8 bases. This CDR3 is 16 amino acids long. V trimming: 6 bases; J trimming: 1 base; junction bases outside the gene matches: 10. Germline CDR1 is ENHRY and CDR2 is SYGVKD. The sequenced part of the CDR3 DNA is TGTGCCATCAGCCCCGACAGGGGAGTGGCGAACACTGAA. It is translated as CAISPDRGVANTE. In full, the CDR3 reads CAISPDRGVANTEAFF.

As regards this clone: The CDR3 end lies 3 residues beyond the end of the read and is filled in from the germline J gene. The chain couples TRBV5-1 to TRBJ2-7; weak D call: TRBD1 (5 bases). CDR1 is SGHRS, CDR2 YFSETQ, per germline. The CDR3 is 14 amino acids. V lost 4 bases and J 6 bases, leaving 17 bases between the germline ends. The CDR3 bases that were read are TGCGCCAGCAGCCCCCGGGCAGGGCTGGGCGAG. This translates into CASSPRAGLGE. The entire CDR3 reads CASSPRAGLGEQYF. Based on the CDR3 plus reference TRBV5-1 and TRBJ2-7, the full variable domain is KAGVTQTPRYLIKTRGQQVTLSCSPISGHRSVSWYQQTPGQGLQFLFEYFSETQRNKGNFPGRFSGRQFSNSRSEMNVSTLELGDSALYLCASSPRAGLGEQYFGPGTRLTVT.

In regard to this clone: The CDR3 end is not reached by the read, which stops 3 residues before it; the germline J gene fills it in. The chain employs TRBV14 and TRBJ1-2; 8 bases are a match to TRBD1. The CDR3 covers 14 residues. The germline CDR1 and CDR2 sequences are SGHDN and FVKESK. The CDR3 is CASSQGQGRLGYTF. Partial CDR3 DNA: TGTGCCAGCAGCCAAGGACAGGGGAGATTGGGC. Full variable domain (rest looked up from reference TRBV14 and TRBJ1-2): EAGVTQFPSHSVIEKGQTVTLRCDPISGHDNLYWYRRVMGKEIKFLLHFVKESKQDESGMPNNRFLAERTGGTYSTLKVQPAELEDSGVYFCASSQGQGRLGYTFGSGTRLTVV.

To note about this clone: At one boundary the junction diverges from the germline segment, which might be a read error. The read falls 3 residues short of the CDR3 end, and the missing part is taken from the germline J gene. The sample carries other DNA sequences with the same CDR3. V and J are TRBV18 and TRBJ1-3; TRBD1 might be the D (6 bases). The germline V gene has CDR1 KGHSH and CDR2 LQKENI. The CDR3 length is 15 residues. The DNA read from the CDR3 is TGTGCCAGCTCTTCCGGGACATCCGCTGGAAACACT. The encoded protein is CASSSGTSAGNT. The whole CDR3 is CASSSGTSAGNTIYF.

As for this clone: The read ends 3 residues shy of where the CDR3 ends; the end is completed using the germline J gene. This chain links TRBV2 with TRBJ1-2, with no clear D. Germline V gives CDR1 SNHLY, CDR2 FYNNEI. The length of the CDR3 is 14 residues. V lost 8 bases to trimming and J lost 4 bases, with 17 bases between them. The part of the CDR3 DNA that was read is TGTGCCAGCCGACGGCGGGAGCATCTCTATGGC. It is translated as CASRRREHLYG. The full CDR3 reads CASRRREHLYGYTF.

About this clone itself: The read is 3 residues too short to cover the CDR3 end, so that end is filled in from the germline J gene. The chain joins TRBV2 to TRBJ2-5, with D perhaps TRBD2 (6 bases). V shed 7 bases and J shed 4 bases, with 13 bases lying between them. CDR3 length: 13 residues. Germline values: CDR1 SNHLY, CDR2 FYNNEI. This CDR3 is CASMRDIGETQYF. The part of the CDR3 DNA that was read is TGTGCCAGCATGCGGGATATAGGAGAGACC.

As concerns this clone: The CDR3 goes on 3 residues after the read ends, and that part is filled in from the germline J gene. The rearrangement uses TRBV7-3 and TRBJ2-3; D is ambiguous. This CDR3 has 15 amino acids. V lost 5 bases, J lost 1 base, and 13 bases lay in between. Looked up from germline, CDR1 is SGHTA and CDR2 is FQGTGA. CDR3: CASSPTRFGTDTQYF. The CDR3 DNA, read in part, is TGTGCCAGCAGCCCCACACGATTCGGCACAGATACG. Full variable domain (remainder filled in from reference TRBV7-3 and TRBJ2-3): GAGVSQTPSNKVTEKGKYVELRCDPISGHTALYWYRQSLGQGPEFLIYFQGTGAADDSGLPNDRFFAVRPEGSVSTLKIQRTERGDSAVYLCASSPTRFGTDTQYFGPGTRLTVL.

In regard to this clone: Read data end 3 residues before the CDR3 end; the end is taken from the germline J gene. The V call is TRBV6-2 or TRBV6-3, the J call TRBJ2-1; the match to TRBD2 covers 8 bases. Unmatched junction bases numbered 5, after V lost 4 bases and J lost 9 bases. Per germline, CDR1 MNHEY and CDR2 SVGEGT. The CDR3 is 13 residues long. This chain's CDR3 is CASSLGLAGEQFF. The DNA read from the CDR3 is TGTGCCAGCAGTTTAGGACTAGCCGGTGAG.

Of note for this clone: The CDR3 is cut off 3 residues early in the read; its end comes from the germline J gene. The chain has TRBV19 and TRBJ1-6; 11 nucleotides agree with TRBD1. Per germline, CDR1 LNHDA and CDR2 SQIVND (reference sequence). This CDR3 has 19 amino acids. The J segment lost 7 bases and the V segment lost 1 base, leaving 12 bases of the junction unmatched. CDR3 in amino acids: CASSIARWTGGVENSPLHF. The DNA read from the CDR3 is TGTGCCAGTAGTATAGCTCGATGGACAGGGGGCGTAGAAAATTCACCC.

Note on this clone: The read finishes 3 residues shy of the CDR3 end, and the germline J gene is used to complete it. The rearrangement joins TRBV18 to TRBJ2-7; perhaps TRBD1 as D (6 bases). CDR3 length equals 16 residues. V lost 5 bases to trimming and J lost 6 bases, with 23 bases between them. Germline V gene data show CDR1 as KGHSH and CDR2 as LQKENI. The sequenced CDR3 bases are TGTGCCAGCTCAAATGGTTCCAGGGGCAAGTTTGGCGAG. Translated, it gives CASSNGSRGKFGE. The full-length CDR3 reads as CASSNGSRGKFGEQYF.

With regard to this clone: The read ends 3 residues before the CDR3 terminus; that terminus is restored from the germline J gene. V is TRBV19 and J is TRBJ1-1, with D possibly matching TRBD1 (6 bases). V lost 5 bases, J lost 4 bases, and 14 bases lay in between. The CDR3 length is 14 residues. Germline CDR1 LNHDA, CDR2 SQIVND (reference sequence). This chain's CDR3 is CASSRGKGGTEAFF. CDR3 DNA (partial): TGTGCCAGTAGTCGAGGGAAAGGGGGCACTGAA.

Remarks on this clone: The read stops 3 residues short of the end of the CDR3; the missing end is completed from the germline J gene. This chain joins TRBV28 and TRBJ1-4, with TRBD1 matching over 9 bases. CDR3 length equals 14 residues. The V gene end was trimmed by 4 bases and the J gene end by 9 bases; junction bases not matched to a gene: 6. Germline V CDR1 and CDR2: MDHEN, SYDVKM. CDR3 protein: CASSSAGQGQKLFF. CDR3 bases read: TGTGCCAGCAGTTCTGCGGGACAGGGACAAAAA.

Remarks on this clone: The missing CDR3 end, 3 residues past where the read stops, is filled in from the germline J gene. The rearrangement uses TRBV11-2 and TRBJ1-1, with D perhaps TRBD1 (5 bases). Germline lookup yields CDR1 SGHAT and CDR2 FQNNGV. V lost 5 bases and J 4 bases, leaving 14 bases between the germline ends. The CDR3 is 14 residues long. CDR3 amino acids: CASSQPGIFTEAFF. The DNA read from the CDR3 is TGTGCCAGCAGCCAACCAGGGATTTTCACTGAA.